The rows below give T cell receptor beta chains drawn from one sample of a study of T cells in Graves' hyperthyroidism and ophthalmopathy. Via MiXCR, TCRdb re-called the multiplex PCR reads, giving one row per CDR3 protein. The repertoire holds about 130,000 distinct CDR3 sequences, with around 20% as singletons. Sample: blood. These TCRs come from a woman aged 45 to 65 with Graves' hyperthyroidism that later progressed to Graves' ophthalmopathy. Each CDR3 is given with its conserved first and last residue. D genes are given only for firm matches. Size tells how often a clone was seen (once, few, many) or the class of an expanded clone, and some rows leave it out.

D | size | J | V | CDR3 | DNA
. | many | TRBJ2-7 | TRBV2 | CASSEAEGGQYF | TGTGCCAGCAGTGAAGCGGAGGGAGGGCAGTACTTC
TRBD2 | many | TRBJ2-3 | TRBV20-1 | CSAASGGGDTQYF | TGCAGTGCTGCTAGCGGGGGGGGGGATACGCAGTATTTT
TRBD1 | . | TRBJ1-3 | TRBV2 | CASRPDRGTGNTIYF | TGTGCCAGCAGGCCCGACAGGGGCACTGGAAACACCATATATTTT
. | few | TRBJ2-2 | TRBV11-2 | CASSLDGSANTGELFF | TGTGCCAGCAGTTTAGACGGAAGCGCGAACACCGGGGAGCTGTTTTTT
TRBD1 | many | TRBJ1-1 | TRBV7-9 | CASRRDRMTGTEAFF | TGTGCCAGCAGACGGGACAGGATGACTGGGACTGAAGCTTTCTTT
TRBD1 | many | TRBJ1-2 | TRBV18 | CASSPRGPGQDNYGYTF | TGTGCCAGCTCACCACGGGGACCGGGACAGGACAACTATGGCTACACCTTC
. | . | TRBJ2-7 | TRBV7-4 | CASSRLTSYEQYF | TGTGCCAGCAGCCGCTTAACCTCCTACGAGCAGTACTTC
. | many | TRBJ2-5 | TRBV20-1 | CSARVGFETQYF | TGCAGTGCTCGTGTAGGGTTCGAGACCCAGTACTTC
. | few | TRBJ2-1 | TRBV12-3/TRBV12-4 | CASSFRASERSYNEQFF | TGTGCCAGCAGCTTCAGAGCTAGCGAGCGCTCCTACAATGAGCAGTTCTTC
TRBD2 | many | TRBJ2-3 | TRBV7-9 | CASSLSRGLAAISTDTQYF | TGTGCCAGCAGCTTATCTCGTGGACTAGCGGCGATCTCCACAGATACGCAGTATTTT
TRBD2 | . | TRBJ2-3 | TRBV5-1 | CASSAPLAGEWDTQYF | TGCGCCAGCAGCGCCCCTCTAGCGGGAGAATGGGATACGCAGTATTTT
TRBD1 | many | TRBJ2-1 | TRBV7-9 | CASSDREPYNEQFF | TGTGCCAGCAGCGACAGGGAGCCCTACAATGAGCAGTTCTTC
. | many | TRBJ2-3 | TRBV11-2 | CASSSGTVSQYF | TGTGCCAGCAGCTCCGGTACGGTTTCGCAGTATTTT
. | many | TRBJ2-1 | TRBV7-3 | CASSSSLKDEQFF | TGTGCCAGCAGCTCCTCCCTCAAGGATGAGCAGTTCTTC
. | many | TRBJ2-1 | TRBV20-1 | CSAGRGAEQFF | TGCAGTGCTGGCCGCGGGGCTGAGCAGTTCTTC
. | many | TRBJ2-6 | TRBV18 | CASSPNGLDVLTF | TGTGCCAGCTCACCGAACGGCCTAGACGTCCTGACTTTC
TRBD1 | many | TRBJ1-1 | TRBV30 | CAWKVPGGNTEAFF | TGTGCCTGGAAAGTCCCAGGGGGGAACACTGAAGCTTTCTTT
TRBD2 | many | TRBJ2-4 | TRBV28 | CASSLGGSLENIQYF | TGTGCCAGCAGTTTAGGCGGGAGTCTCGAAAACATTCAGTACTTC
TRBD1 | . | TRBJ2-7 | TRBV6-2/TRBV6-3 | CASSYSNRGRLEQYF | TGTGCCAGCAGTTACTCGAACAGGGGAAGGCTCGAGCAGTACTTC
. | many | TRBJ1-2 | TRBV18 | CASSPPIQNDYGYTF | TGTGCCAGCTCACCCCCAATACAGAATGACTATGGCTACACCTTC
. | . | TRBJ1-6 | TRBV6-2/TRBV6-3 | CASSYSTANSPLHF | TGTGCCAGCAGTTACTCGACGGCAAATTCACCCCTCCACTTT
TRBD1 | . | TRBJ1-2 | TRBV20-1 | CSAQTGEGLDGYTF | TGCAGTGCGCAGACAGGGGAGGGTTTAGATGGCTACACCTTC
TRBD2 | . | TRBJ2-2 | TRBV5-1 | CASSLVFLNSASGSGGPSTGELFF | TGCGCCAGCAGCTTGGTTTTTTTGAATTCGGCTAGCGGGAGCGGGGGACCGAGCACCGGGGAGCTGTTTTTT
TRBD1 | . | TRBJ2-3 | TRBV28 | CASSQGRQGPGDTQYF | TGTGCCAGCAGTCAAGGGCGACAGGGTCCTGGAGATACGCAGTATTTT
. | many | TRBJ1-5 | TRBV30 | CAWGRASNNQPQHF | TGTGCCTGGGGCCGGGCCTCAAATAATCAGCCCCAGCATTTT
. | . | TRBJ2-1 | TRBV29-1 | CSVGPRVNEQFF | TGCAGCGTTGGGCCGAGGGTCAATGAGCAGTTCTTC
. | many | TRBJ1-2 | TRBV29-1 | CSVDSPRDRYGYTF | TGCAGCGTTGACTCTCCCAGGGATCGCTATGGCTACACCTTC
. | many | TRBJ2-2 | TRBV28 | CASSRLGVGNTGELFF | TGTGCCAGCAGTCGACTAGGGGTGGGGAACACCGGGGAGCTGTTTTTT
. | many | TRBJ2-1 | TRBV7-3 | CASSEQGSGNEQFF | TGTGCCAGCAGCGAACAGGGCTCTGGGAATGAGCAGTTCTTC
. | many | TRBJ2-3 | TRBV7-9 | CASSGEWTVSTDTQYF | TGTGCCAGCAGCGGAGAGTGGACAGTTAGCACAGATACGCAGTATTTT
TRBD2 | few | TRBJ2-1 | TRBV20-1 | CSASYGNSGGHEQFF | TGCAGTGCTAGTTACGGTAATAGCGGGGGGCATGAGCAGTTCTTC
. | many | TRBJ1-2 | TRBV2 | CASSETSANYGYTF | TGTGCCAGCAGTGAAACGAGCGCTAACTATGGCTACACCTTC
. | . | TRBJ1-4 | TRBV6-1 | CASSPYRTTNEKLFF | TGTGCCAGCAGTCCCTATCGGACAACTAATGAAAAACTGTTTTTT
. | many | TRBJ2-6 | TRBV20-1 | CSAEGNPSGANVLTF | TGCAGTGCTGAGGGGAACCCTTCTGGGGCCAACGTCCTGACTTTC
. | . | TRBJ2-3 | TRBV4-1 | CASSQGLPTDTQYF | TGCGCCAGCAGCCAAGGACTCCCCACAGATACGCAGTATTTT
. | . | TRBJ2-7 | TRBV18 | CASSSNSYGQYF | TGTGCCAGCTCATCGAACTCCTACGGGCAGTACTTC
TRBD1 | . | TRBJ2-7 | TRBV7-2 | CASSLTGQVNEQYF | TGTGCCAGCAGCTTAACGGGACAGGTAAACGAGCAGTACTTC
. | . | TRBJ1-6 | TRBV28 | CASTPPRGGNSPLHF | TGTGCCAGCACCCCTCCAAGGGGAGGGAATTCACCCCTCCACTTT
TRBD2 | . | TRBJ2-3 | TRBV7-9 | CASSFQGGLAGADTQYF | TGTGCCAGCAGCTTCCAGGGGGGGCTAGCGGGGGCAGATACGCAGTATTTT
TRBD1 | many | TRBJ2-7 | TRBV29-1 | CSVEKPGQGDYEQYF | TGCAGCGTTGAAAAACCGGGACAGGGAGACTACGAGCAGTACTTC
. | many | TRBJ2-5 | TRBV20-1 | CSASGQETQYF | TGCAGTGCTAGCGGGCAAGAGACCCAGTACTTC
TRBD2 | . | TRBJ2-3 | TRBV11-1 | CASSPRLAAWSRDTQYF | TGTGCCAGCAGCCCCCGACTAGCTGCGTGGTCCAGAGATACGCAGTATTTT
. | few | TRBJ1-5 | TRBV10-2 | CASRDGSNQPQHF | TGCGCCAGCAGGGACGGTAGCAATCAGCCCCAGCATTTT
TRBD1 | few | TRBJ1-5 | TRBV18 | CASSLDRGGNQPQHF | TGTGCCAGCTCACTGGACAGGGGGGGCAATCAGCCCCAGCATTTT
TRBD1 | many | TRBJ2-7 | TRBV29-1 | CSVETGDSYEQYF | TGCAGCGTTGAGACAGGGGATTCCTACGAGCAGTACTTC
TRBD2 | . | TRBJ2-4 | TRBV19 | CASSVDREANIQYF | TGTGCCAGTAGTGTAGACCGGGAGGCGAACATTCAGTACTTC
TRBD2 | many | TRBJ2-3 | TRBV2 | CASRGFGTSGRGSTDTQYF | TGTGCCAGCAGGGGCTTCGGGACTAGCGGGAGGGGCAGCACAGATACGCAGTATTTT
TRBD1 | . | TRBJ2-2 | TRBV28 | CASSFGGRWTGENTGELFF | TGTGCCAGCAGTTTCGGTGGTAGGTGGACAGGGGAGAACACCGGGGAGCTGTTTTTT
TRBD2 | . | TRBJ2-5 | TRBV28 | CASSFFLAGKETQYF | TGTGCCAGCAGTTTTTTTCTAGCGGGAAAAGAGACCCAGTACTTC